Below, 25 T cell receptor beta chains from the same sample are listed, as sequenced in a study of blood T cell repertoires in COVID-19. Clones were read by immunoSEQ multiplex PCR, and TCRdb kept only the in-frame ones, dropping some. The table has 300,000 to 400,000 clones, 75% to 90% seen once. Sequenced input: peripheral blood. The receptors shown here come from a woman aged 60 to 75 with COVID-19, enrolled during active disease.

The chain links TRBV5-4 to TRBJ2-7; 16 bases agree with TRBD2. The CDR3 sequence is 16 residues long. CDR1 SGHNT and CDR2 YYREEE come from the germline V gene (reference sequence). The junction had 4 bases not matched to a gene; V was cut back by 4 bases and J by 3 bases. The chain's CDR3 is CASSGTSGGANYEQYF. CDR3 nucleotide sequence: TGTGCCAGCAGCGGGACTAGCGGGGGGGCGAACTACGAGCAGTACTTC.

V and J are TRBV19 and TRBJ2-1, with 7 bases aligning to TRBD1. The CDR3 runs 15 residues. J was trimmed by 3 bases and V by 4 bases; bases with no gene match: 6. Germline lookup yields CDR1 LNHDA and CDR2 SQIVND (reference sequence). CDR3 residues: CASSKGQPIYNEQFF. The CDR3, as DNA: TGTGCCAGTAGTAAGGGACAGCCAATCTACAATGAGCAGTTCTTC.

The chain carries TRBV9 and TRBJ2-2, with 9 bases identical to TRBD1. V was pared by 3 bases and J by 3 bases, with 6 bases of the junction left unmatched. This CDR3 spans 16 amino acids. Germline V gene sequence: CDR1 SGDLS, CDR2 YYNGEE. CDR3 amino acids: CASSGTGGGDTGELFF. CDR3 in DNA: TGTGCCAGCAGCGGCACAGGGGGCGGGGACACCGGGGAGCTGTTTTTT.

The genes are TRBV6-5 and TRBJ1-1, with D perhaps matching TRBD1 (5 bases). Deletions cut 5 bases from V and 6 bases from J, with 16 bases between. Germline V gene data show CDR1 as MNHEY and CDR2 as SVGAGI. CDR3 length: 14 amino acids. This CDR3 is CASSRFSGGAEAFF. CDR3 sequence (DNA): TGTGCCAGCAGTCGGTTCTCAGGAGGGGCTGAAGCTTTCTTT.

The CDR3 region has the DNA TGTGCCAGTAACCCTGGCGGGGGGGTTGAGACCCAGTACTTC. Its translation is CASNPGGGVETQYF. V is TRBV5-4 and J is TRBJ2-5; 9 bases fit TRBD2. V lost 8 bases, J lost 5 bases, and 10 bases stayed unmatched. From germline, CDR1 is SGHNT and CDR2 YYREEE (reference sequence). The CDR3 covers 14 residues.

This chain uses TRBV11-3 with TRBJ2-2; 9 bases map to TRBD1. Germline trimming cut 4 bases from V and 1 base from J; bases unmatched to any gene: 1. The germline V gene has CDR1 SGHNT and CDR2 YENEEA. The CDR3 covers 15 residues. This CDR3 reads CASSSGQGNTGELFF. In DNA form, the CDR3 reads TGTGCCAGCAGCTCGGGACAGGGGAACACCGGGGAGCTGTTTTTT.

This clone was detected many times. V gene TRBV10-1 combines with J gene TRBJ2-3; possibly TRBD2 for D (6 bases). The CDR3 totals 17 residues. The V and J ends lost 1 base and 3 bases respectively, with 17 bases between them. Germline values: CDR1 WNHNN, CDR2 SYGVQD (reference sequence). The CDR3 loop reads CASSEWGIMEGTDTQYF. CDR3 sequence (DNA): TGCGCCAGCAGTGAGTGGGGTATCATGGAGGGGACAGATACGCAGTATTTT.

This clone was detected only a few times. The CDR3 reads CASSISGGESYEQYF. Written as DNA, the CDR3 is TGTGCCAGTAGTATTAGCGGGGGGGAATCCTACGAGCAGTACTTC. J is TRBJ2-7 and V is TRBV19, with 11 bases lining up with TRBD2. CDR1 and CDR2 from the germline V gene are LNHDA and SQIVND (reference sequence). This CDR3 region has 15 residues. Germline trimming cut 3 bases from V and 1 base from J; bases unmatched to any gene: 2.

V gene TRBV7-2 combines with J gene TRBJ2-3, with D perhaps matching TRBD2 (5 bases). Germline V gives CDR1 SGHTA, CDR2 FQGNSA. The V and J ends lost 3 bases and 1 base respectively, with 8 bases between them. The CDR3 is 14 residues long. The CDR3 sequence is CASSFAGGTDTQYF. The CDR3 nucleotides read TGTGCCAGCAGCTTTGCCGGGGGCACAGATACGCAGTATTTT.

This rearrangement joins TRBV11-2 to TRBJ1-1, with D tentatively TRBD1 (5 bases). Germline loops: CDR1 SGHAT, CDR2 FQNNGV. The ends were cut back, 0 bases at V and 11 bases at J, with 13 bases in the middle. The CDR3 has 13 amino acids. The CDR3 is CASSLDIRGKAFF. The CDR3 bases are TGTGCCAGCAGCTTAGATATAAGGGGTAAGGCTTTCTTT.

In DNA, the CDR3 is TGCGCCAGCAGCAACCAGGGGGCTGAGGAGCAGTACTTC. Amino acids: CASSNQGAEEQYF. The chain links TRBV5-1 to TRBJ2-7; 8 bases align to TRBD1. V gave up 4 bases and J gave up 7 bases; unmatched junction bases: 7. The germline gives CDR1 SGHRS, CDR2 YFSETQ. This CDR3 has 13 residues.

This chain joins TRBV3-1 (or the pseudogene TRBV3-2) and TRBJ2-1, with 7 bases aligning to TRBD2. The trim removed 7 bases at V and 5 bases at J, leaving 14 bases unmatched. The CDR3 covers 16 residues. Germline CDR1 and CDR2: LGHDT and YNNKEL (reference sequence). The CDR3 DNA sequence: TGTGCCAGCAACCAGATGTGGGGGGGGTCCCACAATGAGCAGTTCTTC. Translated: CASNQMWGGSHNEQFF.

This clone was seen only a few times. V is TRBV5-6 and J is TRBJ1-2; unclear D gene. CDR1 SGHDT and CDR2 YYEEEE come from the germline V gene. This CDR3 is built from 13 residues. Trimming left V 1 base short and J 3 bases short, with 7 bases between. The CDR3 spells CASSLLGDYGYTF. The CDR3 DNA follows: TGTGCCAGCAGCTTGCTAGGAGACTATGGCTACACCTTC.

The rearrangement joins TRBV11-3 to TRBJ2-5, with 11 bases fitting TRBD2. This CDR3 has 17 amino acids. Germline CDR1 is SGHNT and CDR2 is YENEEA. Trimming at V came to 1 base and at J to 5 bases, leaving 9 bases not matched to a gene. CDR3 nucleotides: TGTGCCAGCAGCTTAGTACTTAGCGGGGGGGCCATTGAGACCCAGTACTTC. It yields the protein CASSLVLSGGAIETQYF. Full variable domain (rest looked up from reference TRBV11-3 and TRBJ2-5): EAGVVQSPRYKIIEKKQPVAFWCNPISGHNTLYWYLQNLGQGPELLIRYENEEAVDDSQLPKDRFSAERLKGVDSTLKIQPAELGDSAVYLCASSLVLSGGAIETQYFGPGTRLLVL.

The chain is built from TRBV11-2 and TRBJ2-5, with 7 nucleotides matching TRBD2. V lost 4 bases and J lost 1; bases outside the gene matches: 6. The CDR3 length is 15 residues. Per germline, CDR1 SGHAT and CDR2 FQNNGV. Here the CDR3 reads CASSYPPSGQETQYF. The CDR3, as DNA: TGTGCCAGCAGCTACCCTCCTAGCGGCCAAGAGACCCAGTACTTC.

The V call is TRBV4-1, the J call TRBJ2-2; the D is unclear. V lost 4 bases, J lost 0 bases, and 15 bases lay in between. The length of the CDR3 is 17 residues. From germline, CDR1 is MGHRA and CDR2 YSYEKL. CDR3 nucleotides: TGCGCCAGCAGCCCTTTATCGCACAGCTCGAACACCGGGGAGCTGTTTTTT. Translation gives CASSPLSHSSNTGELFF.

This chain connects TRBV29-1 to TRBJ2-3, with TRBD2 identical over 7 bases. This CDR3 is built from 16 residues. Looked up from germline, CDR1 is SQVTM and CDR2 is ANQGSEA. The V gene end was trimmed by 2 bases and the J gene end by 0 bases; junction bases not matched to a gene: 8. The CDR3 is CSVERGTTQSTDTQYF. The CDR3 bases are TGCAGCGTTGAAAGAGGGACTACCCAGAGCACAGATACGCAGTATTTT.

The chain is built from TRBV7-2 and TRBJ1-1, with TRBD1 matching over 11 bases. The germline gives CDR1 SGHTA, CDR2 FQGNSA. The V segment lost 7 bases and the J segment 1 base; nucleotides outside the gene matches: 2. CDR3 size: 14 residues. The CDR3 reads CASTGQGANTEAFF. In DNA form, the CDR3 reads TGTGCCAGCACCGGACAGGGGGCGAACACTGAAGCTTTCTTT.

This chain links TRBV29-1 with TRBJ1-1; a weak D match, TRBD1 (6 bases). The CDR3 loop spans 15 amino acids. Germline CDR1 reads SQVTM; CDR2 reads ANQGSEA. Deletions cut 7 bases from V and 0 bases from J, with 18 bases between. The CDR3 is CSERGKQGLNTEAFF. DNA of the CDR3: TGCAGCGAGAGGGGGAAACAGGGTTTGAACACTGAAGCTTTCTTT.

CDR3 loop: CASSLVGGYEQYF. CDR3 nucleotide sequence: TGCGCCAGCAGCTTGGTGGGGGGATACGAGCAGTACTTC. The chain recombines TRBV5-1 with TRBJ2-7, with a possible D match to TRBD2 (6 bases). The CDR3 totals 13 residues. CDR1 is SGHRS and CDR2 is YFSETQ in the germline V gene. The V end was cut by 0 bases, the J end by 4 bases, with 8 bases between.

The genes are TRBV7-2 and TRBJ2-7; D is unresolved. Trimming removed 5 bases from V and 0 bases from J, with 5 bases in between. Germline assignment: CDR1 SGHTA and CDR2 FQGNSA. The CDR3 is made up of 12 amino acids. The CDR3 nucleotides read TGTGCCAGCAGCCGGAGCTCCTACGAGCAGTACTTC. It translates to CASSRSSYEQYF.

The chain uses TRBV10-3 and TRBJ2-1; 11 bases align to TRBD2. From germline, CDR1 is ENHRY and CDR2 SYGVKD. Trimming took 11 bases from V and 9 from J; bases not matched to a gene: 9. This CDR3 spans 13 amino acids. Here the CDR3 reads CAVAGTSGFEQFF. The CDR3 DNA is TGTGCCGTCGCCGGGACTAGCGGTTTTGAGCAGTTCTTC.

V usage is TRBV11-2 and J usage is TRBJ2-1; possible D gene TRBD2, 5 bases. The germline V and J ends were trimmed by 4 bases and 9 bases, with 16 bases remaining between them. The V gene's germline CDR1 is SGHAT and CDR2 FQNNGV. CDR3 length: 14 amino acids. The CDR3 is CASSSPRGAGEQFF. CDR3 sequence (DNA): TGTGCCAGCAGCTCCCCCCGGGGAGCAGGTGAGCAGTTCTTC.

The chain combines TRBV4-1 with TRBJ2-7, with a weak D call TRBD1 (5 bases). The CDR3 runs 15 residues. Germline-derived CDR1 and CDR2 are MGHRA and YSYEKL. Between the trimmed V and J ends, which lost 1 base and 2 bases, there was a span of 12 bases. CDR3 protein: CASSQVVQGTYEQYF. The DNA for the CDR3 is TGCGCCAGCAGCCAAGTCGTCCAGGGCACCTACGAGCAGTACTTC.

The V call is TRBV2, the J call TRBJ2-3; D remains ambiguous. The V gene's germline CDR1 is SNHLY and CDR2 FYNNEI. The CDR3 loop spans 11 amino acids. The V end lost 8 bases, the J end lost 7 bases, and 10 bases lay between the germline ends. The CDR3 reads CASGRLNTQYF. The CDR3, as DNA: TGTGCCAGCGGTAGACTTAATACGCAGTATTTT.